This T cell receptor beta chain derives from a study of CD8 T cells in ankylosing spondylitis. Study conclusions and caveats: Characteristic, it appeared, of ankylosing spondylitis blood was a TCR beta motif of roughly 8 highly homologous variants.

This clonotype was detected a few times. Its antigen is unknown. Libraries of TCR beta came from quantitative 5'-RACE with molecular barcodes. TCRdb re-called the 5' RACE reads through MiXCR, storing one row per CDR3 protein. Found here are 700,000 or so distinct CDR3 sequences, under 20% of them singletons; the top ten hold under 20%. Germline CDR1 reads KGHSH; CDR2 reads LQKENI. This CDR3 has 16 amino acids. Trimming stripped 1 base from V and 4 bases from J, with 13 bases between. The source is a male donor with ankylosing spondylitis. This chain joins TRBV18 and TRBJ2-2; possibly TRBD1 or TRBD2 for D (5 bases each). The specimen was blood, either unsorted or a sorted T cell fraction (not recorded which). CDR3 DNA sequence: TGTGCCAGCTCACCACTGGGGGTTGGATCCACCGGGGAGCTGTTTTTT. This codes for CASSPLGVGSTGELFF.